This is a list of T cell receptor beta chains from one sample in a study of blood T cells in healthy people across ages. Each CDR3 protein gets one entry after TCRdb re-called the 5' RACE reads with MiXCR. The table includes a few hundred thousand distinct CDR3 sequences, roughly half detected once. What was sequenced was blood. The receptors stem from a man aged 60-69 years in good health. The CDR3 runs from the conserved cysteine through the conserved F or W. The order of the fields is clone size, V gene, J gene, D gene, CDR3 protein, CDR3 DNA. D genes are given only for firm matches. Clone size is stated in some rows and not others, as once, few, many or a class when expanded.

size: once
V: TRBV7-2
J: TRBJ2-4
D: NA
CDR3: CASSLESGGGGAKNIQYF
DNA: TGTGCCAGCAGCTTAGAATCAGGGGGAGGAGGGGCCAAAAACATTCAGTACTTC

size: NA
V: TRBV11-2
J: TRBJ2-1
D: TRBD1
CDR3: CASSKQTGTGGNEQFF
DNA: TGTGCCAGCAGCAAACAGACCGGGACAGGAGGGAATGAGCAGTTCTTC

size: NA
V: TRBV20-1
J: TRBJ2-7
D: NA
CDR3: CSAKNEQGSYEQYF
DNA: TGCAGTGCTAAAAATGAGCAGGGGTCCTACGAGCAGTACTTC

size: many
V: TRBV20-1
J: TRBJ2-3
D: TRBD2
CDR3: CSARTSGNTDTQYF
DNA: TGCAGTGCTAGGACTAGCGGGAATACAGATACGCAGTATTTT

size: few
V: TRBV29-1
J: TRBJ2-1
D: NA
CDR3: CSVEVQTYNEQFF
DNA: TGCAGCGTTGAAGTACAGACCTACAATGAGCAGTTCTTC

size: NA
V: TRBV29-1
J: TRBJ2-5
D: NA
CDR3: CSVDRESETQYF
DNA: TGCAGCGTTGATAGGGAGAGCGAGACCCAGTACTTC

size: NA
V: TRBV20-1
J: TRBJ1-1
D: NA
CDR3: CSASSQGGRAFF
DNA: TGCAGTGCTAGCTCTCAGGGAGGGAGAGCTTTCTTT

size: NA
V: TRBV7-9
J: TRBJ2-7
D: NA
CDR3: CASSLAPDQSSEQYF
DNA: TGTGCCAGCAGCTTGGCCCCCGACCAGTCCTCCGAGCAGTACTTC

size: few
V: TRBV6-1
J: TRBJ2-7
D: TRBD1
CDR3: CASSSRTGPPSEQYF
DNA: TGTGCCAGCAGTTCCAGGACAGGGCCCCCATCCGAGCAGTACTTC

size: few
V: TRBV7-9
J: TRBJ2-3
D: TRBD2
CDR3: CASSLHLAGLSTDTQYF
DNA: TGTGCCAGCAGCTTGCACCTAGCGGGGCTTTCGACAGATACGCAGTATTTT

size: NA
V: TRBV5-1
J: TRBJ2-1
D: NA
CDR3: CASSLAARAGNEQFF
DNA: TGCGCCAGCAGCTTGGCGGCTAGGGCTGGTAATGAGCAGTTCTTC

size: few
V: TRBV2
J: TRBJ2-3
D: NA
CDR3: CASREHGTHTDTQYF
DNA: TGTGCCAGCAGAGAGCACGGGACTCACACAGATACGCAGTATTTT

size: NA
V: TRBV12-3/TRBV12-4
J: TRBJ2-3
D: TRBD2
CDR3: CASSSSGTGMQYF
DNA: TGTGCCAGCAGCTCTAGCGGCACAGGTATGCAGTATTTT

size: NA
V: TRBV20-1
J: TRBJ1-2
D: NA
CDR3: CSARVGDLYGYTF
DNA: TGCAGTGCTAGAGTCGGGGACCTCTATGGCTACACCTTC

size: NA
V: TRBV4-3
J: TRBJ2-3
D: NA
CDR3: CASSQVRELASTDTQYF
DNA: TGCGCCAGCAGCCAAGTGAGAGAGCTAGCCAGCACAGATACGCAGTATTTT

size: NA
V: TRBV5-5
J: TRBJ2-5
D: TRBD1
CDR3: CASSGGQPRGTQYF
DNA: TGTGCCAGCAGCGGGGGACAGCCTCGAGGGACCCAGTACTTC

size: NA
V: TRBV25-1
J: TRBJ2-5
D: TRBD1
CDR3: CASSGCRDRYF
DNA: TGTGCCAGCAGTGGATGTCGGGACAGGTACTTC

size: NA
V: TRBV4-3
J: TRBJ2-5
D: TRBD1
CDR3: CASSQESGQGIETQYF
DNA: TGCGCCAGCAGCCAAGAGTCTGGACAGGGGATCGAGACCCAGTACTTC

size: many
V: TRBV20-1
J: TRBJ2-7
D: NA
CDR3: CSASGVASSYEQYF
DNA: TGCAGTGCTTCAGGGGTAGCGAGCTCCTACGAGCAGTACTTC

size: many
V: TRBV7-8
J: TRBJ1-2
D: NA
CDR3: CASSSGLLANYGYTF
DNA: TGTGCCAGCAGCTCCGGCCTCCTCGCTAACTATGGCTACACCTTC

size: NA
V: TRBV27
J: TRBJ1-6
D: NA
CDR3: CASSLMGTNNSPLHF
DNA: TGTGCCAGCAGTTTAATGGGGACCAATAATTCACCCCTCCACTTT

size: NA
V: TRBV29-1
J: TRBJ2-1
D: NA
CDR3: CSVGRGGYNEQFF
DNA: TGCAGCGTTGGAAGGGGGGGCTACAATGAGCAGTTCTTC

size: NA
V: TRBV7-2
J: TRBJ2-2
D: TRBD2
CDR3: CASSNSPGTSGRRELFF
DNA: TGTGCCAGCAGCAACTCCCCCGGGACTAGCGGGAGAAGGGAGCTGTTTTTT

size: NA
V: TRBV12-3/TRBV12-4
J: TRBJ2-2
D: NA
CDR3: CASSPLSVDRTNTGELFF
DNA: TGTGCCAGCAGTCCCTTGAGCGTGGACAGAACCAACACCGGGGAGCTGTTTTTT

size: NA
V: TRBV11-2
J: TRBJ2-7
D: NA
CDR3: CASGGGYEQYF
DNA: TGTGCTTCGGGTGGGGGCTACGAGCAGTACTTC

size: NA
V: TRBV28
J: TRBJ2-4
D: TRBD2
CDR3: CASSPPGGNIQYF
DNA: TGTGCCAGCAGCCCCCCGGGAGGGAACATTCAGTACTTC

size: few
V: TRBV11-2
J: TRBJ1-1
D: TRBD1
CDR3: CASSLSAVDREAFF
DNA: TGTGCCAGCAGCTTATCAGCCGTGGACAGGGAAGCTTTCTTT

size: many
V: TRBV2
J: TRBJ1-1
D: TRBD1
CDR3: CAGQGKTGTTMNTEAFF
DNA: TGTGCCGGCCAGGGTAAGACAGGGACTACCATGAACACTGAAGCTTTCTTT

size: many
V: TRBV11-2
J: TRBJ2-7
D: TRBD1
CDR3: CASSRGGSLIEQYF
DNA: TGTGCCAGCAGCCGAGGGGGCTCCCTCATCGAGCAGTACTTC

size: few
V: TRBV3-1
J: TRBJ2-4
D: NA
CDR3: CASSPGRTNIQYF
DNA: TGTGCCAGCAGCCCCGGACGAACAAACATTCAGTACTTC

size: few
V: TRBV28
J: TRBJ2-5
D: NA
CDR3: CASSLPGLEETQYF
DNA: TGTGCCAGCAGTTTGCCAGGACTGGAAGAGACCCAGTACTTC

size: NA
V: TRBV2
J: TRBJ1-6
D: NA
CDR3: CASSEGGHYNSPLHF
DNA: TGTGCCAGCAGTGAAGGGGGCCACTATAATTCACCCCTCCACTTT

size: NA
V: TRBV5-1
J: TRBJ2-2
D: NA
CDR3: CASSLELVVGELFF
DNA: TGCGCCAGCAGCTTGGAACTAGTGGTAGGGGAGCTGTTTTTT

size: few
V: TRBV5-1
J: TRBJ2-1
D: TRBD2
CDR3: CASSAASGNNEQFF
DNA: TGCGCCAGCAGCGCGGCTAGCGGTAACAATGAGCAGTTCTTC

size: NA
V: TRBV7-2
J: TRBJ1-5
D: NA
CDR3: CASSRSENQPQHF
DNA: TGTGCCAGCAGCCGCTCAGAAAATCAGCCCCAGCATTTT

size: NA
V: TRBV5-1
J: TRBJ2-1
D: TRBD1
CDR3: CASSGRQGHNEQFF
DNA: TGCGCCAGCAGCGGTAGACAGGGTCACAATGAGCAGTTCTTC

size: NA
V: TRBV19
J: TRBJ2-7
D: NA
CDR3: CASSSRQGGEQYF
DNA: TGTGCCAGTAGTTCCCGACAGGGAGGCGAGCAGTACTTC

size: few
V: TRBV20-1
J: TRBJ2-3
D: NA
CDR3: CSARDDSGGPGTQYF
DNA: TGCAGTGCTAGAGATGATTCCGGGGGGCCGGGTACGCAGTATTTT

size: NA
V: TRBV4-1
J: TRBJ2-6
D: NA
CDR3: CASSQASSGLAGANVLTF
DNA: TGCGCCAGCAGCCAAGCTAGCTCAGGGCTCGCTGGGGCCAACGTCCTGACTTTC

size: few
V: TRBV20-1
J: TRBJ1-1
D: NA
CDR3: CSARQSKGGTEAFF
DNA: TGCAGTGCTAGACAATCTAAGGGTGGCACTGAAGCTTTCTTT